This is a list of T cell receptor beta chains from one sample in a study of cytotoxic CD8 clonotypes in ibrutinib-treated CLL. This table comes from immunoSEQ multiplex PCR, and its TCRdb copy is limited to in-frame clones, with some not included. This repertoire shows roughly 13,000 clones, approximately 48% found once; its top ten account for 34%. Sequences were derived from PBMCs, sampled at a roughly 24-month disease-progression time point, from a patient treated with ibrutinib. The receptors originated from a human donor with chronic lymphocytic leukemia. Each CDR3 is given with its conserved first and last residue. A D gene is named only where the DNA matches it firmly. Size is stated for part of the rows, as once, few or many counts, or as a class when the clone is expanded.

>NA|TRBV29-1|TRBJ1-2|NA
CSAMDNPSGYTF
TGCAGCGCTATGGACAATCCGTCGGGCTACACCTTC
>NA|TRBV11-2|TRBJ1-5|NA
CASSLNSLGSQHF
TGTGCCAGCAGCTTAAACAGTTTAGGTTCCCAGCATTTT
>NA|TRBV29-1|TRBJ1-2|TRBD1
CSVDAGGYGYTF
TGCAGCGTTGACGCAGGGGGTTATGGCTACACCTTC
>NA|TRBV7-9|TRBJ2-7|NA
CASLGEDHSYEQYF
TGTGCCAGCCTGGGAGAGGACCACTCCTACGAGCAGTACTTC
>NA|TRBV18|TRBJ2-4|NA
CASSPGVSKNIQYF
TGTGCCAGCTCACCAGGGGTTTCCAAAAACATTCAGTACTTC
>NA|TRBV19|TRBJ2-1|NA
CASSIGPSNDEQFF
TGTGCCAGTAGTATAGGCCCCTCAAACGATGAGCAGTTCTTC
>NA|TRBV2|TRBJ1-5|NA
CASSEASLFNQPQHF
TGTGCCAGCAGTGAAGCGAGTCTATTCAATCAGCCCCAGCATTTT
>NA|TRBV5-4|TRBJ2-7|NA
CASSARGSYEQYF
TGTGCCAGCAGCGCCCGCGGTTCCTACGAGCAGTACTTC
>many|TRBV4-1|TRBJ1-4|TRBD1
CASSQGPDRGEEKLFF
TGCGCCAGCAGCCAAGGTCCGGACAGGGGCGAGGAAAAACTGTTTTTT
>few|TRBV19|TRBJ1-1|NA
CASSISGNTEAFF
TGTGCCAGTAGTATTTCCGGGAACACTGAAGCTTTCTTT
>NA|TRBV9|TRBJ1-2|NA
CASSVVGSNYGYTF
TGTGCCAGCAGCGTAGTCGGCAGTAACTATGGCTACACCTTC